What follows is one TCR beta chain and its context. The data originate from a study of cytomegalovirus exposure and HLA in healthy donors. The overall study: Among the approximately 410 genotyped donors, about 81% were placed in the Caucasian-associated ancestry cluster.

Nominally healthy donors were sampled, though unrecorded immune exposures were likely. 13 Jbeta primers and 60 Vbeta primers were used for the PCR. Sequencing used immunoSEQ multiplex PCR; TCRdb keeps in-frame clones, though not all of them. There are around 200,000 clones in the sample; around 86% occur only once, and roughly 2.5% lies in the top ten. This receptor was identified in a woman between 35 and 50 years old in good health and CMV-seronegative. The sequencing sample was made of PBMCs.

The CDR3 sequence is CASSFGSYGYTF. Written as DNA, the CDR3 is TGTGCCAGCAGCTTTGGCTCCTATGGCTACACCTTC. The J gene is TRBJ1-2, the V gene TRBV7-8, with D hard to call. The V gene's germline CDR1 is SGHVS and CDR2 FQNEAQ. This CDR3 is built from 12 residues. Trimming took off 3 bases at V and 4 bases at J, with 6 bases between the two ends.